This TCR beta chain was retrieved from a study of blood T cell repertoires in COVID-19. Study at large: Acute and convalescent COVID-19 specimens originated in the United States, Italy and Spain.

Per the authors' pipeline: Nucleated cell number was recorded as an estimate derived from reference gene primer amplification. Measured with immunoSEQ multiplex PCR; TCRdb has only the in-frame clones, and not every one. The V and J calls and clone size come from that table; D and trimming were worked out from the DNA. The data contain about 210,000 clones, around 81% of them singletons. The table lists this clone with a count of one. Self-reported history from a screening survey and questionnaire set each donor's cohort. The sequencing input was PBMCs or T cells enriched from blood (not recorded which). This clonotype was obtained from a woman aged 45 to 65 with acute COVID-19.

This chain's CDR3 is CASSSDRGQTGELFF. In DNA, the CDR3 is TGCGCCAGCAGCTCGGACAGGGGGCAAACCGGGGAGCTGTTTTTT. V and J are TRBV5-1 and TRBJ2-2; 11 positions match TRBD1. The trim removed 3 bases at V and 5 bases at J, leaving 3 bases unmatched. The germline V gene encodes CDR1 SGHRS and CDR2 YFSETQ. CDR3 length: 15 amino acids. Full variable domain (missing parts from reference TRBV5-1 and TRBJ2-2): KAGVTQTPRYLIKTRGQQVTLSCSPISGHRSVSWYQQTPGQGLQFLFEYFSETQRNKGNFPGRFSGRQFSNSRSEMNVSTLELGDSALYLCASSSDRGQTGELFFGEGSRLTVL.